Included here is one T cell receptor beta chain sequence, with context. Its specificity is unknown. Samples each had at least 5.5 micrograms of total RNA extracted. The data belong to a study of blood T cells in healthy people across ages. PCR was performed a second time for roughly 7 to 11 cycles using a sample-barcoded 5' primer and a J-beta primer mix. A single record per CDR3 protein comes from TCRdb applying MiXCR to the 5' RACE reads. The sample shows under 2 million distinct CDR3 sequences, 30% to 35% of them seen only once. Between the trimmed V and J ends, which lost 3 bases and 3 bases, there was a span of 10 bases. The CDR3 loop spans 14 amino acids. General study results and limits: Whereas aged donors had fewer naive CD4+ cells, long-lived donors had more of them and higher diversity.

The TCR originated in a woman aged 30 to 39 in good health. The chain is built from TRBV12-3 or TRBV12-4 and TRBJ2-3; no firm D call. The sample taken for sequencing was blood. The CDR3: CASSLEQATDTQYF. CDR3 sequence (DNA): TGTGCCAGCAGTTTGGAGCAGGCAACAGATACGCAGTATTTT.